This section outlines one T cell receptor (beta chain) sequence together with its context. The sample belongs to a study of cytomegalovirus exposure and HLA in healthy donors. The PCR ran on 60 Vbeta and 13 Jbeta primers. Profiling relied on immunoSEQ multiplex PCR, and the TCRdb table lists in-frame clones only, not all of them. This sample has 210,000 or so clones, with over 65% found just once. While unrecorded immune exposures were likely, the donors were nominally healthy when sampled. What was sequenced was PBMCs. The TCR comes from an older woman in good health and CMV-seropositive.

For the CDR3, the DNA is TGTGCCAGCAGCTCGGGCCCGGGGGCCTACGAGCAGTACTTC. Protein: CASSSGPGAYEQYF. The rearrangement links TRBV5-4 to TRBJ2-7; TRBD2 is a possible D gene (6 bases). Germline lookup yields CDR1 SGHNT and CDR2 YYREEE (reference sequence). Trimming stripped 3 bases from V and 2 bases from J, with 12 bases between. The CDR3 runs 14 residues.